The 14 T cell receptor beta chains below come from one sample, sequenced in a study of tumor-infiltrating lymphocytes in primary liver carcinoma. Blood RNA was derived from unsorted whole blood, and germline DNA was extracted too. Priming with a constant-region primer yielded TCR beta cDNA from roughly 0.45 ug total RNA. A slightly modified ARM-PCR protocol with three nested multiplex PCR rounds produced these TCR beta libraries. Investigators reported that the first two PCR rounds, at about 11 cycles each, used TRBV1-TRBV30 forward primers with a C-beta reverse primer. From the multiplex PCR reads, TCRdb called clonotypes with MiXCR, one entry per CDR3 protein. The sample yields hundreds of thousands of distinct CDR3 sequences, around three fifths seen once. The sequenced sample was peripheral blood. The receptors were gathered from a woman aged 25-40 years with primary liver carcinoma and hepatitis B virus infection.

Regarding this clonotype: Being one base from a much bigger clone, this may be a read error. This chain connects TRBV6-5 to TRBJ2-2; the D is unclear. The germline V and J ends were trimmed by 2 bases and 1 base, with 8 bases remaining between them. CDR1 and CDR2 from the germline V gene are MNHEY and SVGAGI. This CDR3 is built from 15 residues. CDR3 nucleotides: TGTGCCAGCAGTTACGGCTCGTGGAACACCGGGGAGCTGTTTTTT. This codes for CASSYGSWNTGELFF.

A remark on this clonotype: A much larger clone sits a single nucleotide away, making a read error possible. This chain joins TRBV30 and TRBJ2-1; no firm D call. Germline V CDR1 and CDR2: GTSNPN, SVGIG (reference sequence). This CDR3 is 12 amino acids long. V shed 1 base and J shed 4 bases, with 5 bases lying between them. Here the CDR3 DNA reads TGTGCCTGGAGTGGGGGTTACAATGAGCAGTTCTTC. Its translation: CAWSGGYNEQFF.

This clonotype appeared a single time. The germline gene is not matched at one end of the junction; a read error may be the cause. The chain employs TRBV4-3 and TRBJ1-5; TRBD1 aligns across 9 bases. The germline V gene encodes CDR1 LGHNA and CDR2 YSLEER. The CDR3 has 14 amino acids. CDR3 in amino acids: CVSSLGQGSQPQHF. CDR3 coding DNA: TGCGTCAGCAGCCTCGGACAGGGGAGTCAGCCCCAGCATTTT.

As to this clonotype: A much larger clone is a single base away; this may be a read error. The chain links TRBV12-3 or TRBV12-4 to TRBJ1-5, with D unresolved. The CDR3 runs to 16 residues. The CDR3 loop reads CASSLLSPLGNQSQHF. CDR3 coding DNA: TGTGCCAGCAGTTTACTATCGCCACTAGGGAATCAGTCCCAGCATTTT.

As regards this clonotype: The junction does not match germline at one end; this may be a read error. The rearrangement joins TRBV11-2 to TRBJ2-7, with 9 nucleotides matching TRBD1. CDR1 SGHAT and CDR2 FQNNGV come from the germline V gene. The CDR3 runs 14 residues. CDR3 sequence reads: CASSPTDRGEEQCF. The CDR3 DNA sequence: TGCGCCAGCAGCCCGACGGACAGGGGCGAAGAGCAGTGCTTC.

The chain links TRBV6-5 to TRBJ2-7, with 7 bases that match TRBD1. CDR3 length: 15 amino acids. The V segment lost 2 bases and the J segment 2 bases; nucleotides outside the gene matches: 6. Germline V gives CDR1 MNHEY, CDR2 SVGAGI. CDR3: CASSYGTVFPYEQYF. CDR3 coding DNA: TGTGCCAGCAGTTACGGGACAGTTTTCCCCTACGAGCAGTACTTC.

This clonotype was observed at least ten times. Here the CDR3 reads CASSLWGGVGNEQFF. The CDR3 coding sequence is TGTGCCAGCAGCTTATGGGGTGGGGTGGGCAATGAGCAGTTCTTC. The gene calls are TRBV11-2 and TRBJ2-1; D not resolved. Trimming removed 2 bases from V and 6 bases from J, with 14 bases in between. This CDR3 spans 15 amino acids. Looked up from germline, CDR1 is SGHAT and CDR2 is FQNNGV.

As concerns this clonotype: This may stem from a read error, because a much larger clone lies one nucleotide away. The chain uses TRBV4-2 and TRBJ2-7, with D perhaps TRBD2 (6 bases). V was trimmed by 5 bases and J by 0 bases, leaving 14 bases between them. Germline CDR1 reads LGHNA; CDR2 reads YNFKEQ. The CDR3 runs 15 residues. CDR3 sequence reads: CASSSFSSDSYEQYF. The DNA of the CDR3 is TGTGCCAGCAGCTCCTTTTCTAGCGACTCCTACGAGCAGTACTTC.

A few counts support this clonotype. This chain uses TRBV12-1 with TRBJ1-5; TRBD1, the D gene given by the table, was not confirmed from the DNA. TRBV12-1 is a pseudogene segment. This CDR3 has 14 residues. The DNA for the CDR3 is TGTGCCAGCAGCTTACGGGGACGCCGGCAGCCCCAGCATTTT. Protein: CASSLRGRRQPQHF.

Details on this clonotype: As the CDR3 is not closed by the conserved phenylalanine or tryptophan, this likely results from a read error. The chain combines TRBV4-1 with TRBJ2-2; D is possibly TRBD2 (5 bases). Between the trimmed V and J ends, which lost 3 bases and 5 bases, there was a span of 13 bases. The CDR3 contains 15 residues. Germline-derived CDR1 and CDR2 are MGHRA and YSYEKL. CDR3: CASSQVMEETGELFL. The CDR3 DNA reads TGCGCCAGCAGCCAGGTTATGGAGGAGACCGGGGAGCTGTTTCTT.

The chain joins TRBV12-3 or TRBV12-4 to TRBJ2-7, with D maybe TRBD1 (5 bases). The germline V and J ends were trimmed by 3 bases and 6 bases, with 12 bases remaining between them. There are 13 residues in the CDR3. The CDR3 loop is CASSFRQGSEQYF. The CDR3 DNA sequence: TGTGCCAGCAGTTTTCGGCAGGGTAGCGAGCAGTACTTC.

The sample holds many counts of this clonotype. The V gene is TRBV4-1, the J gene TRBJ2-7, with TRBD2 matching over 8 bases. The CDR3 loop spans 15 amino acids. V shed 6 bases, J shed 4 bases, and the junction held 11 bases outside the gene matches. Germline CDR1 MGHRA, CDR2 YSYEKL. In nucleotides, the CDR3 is TGCGCCAGCAGACTACGACTTAGCGGGATATACGAGCAGTACTTC. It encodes CASRLRLSGIYEQYF.

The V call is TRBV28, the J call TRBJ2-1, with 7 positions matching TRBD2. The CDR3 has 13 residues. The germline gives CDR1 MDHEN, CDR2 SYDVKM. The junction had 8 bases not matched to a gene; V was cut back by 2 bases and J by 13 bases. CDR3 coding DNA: TGTGCCAGCAGTTTAAGCGCTAGCGGATCACAGTTCTTC. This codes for CASSLSASGSQFF.

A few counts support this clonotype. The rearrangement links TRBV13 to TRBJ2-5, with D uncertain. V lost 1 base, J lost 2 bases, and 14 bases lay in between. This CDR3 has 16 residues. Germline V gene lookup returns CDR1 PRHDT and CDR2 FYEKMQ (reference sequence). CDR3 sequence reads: CASSLVGQAKQETQYF. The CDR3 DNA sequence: TGTGCCAGCAGCTTAGTTGGGCAGGCTAAACAAGAGACCCAGTACTTC.